One and the same sample provided the 28 T cell receptor beta chains below, sequenced in a study of OX40 agonist ivuxolimab in advanced cancers. Using immunoSEQ multiplex PCR, the repertoire was profiled, and TCRdb retains in-frame clones only, with some absent. The sample has several thousand clones; around 90% are singletons. The material was CD4+ or CD8+ T cells sorted from blood, obtained in a trial of the OX40 agonist ivuxolimab. These receptor sequences come from an adult with an advanced solid tumor such as melanoma, head and neck, liver or kidney cancer.

V and J are TRBV10-3 and TRBJ2-1; D is ambiguous. CDR1 is ENHRY and CDR2 is SYGVKD in the germline V gene. The V end was cut by 0 bases, the J end by 2 bases, with 2 bases between. This CDR3 contains 13 residues. This CDR3 is CAISESPYNEQFF. CDR3 in DNA: TGTGCCATCAGTGAGTCGCCCTACAATGAGCAGTTCTTC.

V is TRBV7-9 and J is TRBJ1-6; tentative D call: TRBD1 (5 bases). The germline V and J ends were trimmed by 7 bases and 8 bases, with 18 bases remaining between them. This CDR3 region has 15 residues. Germline-derived CDR1 and CDR2 are SEHNR and FQNEAQ (reference sequence). Here the CDR3 reads CASIGGDLQYSPLHF. Written as DNA, the CDR3 is TGTGCCAGCATTGGAGGGGACCTCCAATATTCACCCCTCCACTTT.

This clone was seen only once. V usage is TRBV5-6 and J usage is TRBJ2-5; 13 bases are a match to TRBD2. The V segment lost 1 base and the J segment 5 bases; nucleotides outside the gene matches: 8. The CDR3 loop spans 17 amino acids. Germline V gene sequence: CDR1 SGHDT, CDR2 YYEEEE. In nucleotides, the CDR3 is TGTGCCAGCAGCTTGACTAGCGGGAGGGCCCTAGCGGAGACCCAGTACTTC. Translation: CASSLTSGRALAETQYF.

The rearrangement links TRBV5-8 to TRBJ2-5, with 7 bases aligning to TRBD1. The V segment lost 4 bases and the J segment 6 bases; nucleotides outside the gene matches: 6. The germline V gene encodes CDR1 SGHTS and CDR2 YDEGEE. The CDR3 is 13 residues long. This CDR3 reads CASSRDREKTQYF. DNA of the CDR3: TGTGCCAGCAGCCGCGACAGGGAGAAGACCCAGTACTTC.

As to this clone: The junction differs from germline at one of its ends, possibly a read error. The chain employs TRBV7-9 and TRBJ1-2, with TRBD1 as a possible D gene (5 bases). Germline lookup yields CDR1 SEHNR and CDR2 FQNEAQ (reference sequence). This CDR3 is 11 amino acids long. The CDR3 region has the DNA TGTGCCAGCAGCTCAGACGTGGGACGGTACTTC. This codes for CASSSDVGRYF.

The rearrangement joins TRBV21-1 to TRBJ2-1; TRBD1 was called by the table and not checked on the DNA. TRBV21-1 is a pseudogene locus. The CDR3 consists of 15 residues. This chain's CDR3 is CASSKDLQGPSEQFF. The CDR3 region has the DNA TGTGCCAGCAGCAAAGACTTACAGGGACCGAGTGAGCAGTTCTTC.

This clone has just one count. This chain joins TRBV5-1 and TRBJ2-5, with TRBD2 matching over 8 bases. Per germline, CDR1 SGHRS and CDR2 YFSETQ. CDR3 size: 14 residues. V lost 7 bases and J lost 2; bases outside the gene matches: 7. The CDR3 nucleotides are TGCGCCAGCGGGGCGACTAGCGCTCAAGAGACCCAGTACTTC. It yields the protein CASGATSAQETQYF.

This sequence joins TRBV23-1 and TRBJ1-2; D remains ambiguous. TRBV23-1 is assigned to the ORF class and has an uncertain function. The CDR3 sequence is 16 residues long. The V and J ends lost 5 bases and 4 bases respectively, with 20 bases between them. The CDR3 spells CASSASRRRKTYGYTF. DNA of the CDR3: TGCGCCAGCAGTGCGAGTAGACGCAGAAAGACCTATGGCTACACCTTC.

V usage is TRBV5-1 and J usage is TRBJ1-2; 7 bases are a match to TRBD1. Germline trimming cut 0 bases from V and 5 bases from J; bases unmatched to any gene: 4. This CDR3 has 14 amino acids. Per germline, CDR1 SGHRS and CDR2 YFSETQ. The CDR3 region is CASSLGDSIYGYTF. Written as DNA, the CDR3 is TGCGCCAGCAGCTTGGGGGACAGCATATATGGCTACACCTTC.

This chain links TRBV7-4 with TRBJ2-4, with D hard to call. With 1 base removed from V and 0 bases from J, the gap between germline ends came to 4 bases. This CDR3 spans 14 amino acids. Germline-derived CDR1 and CDR2 are SGHVT and SQSDAQ. The DNA for the CDR3 is TGTGCCAGCAGCTTAGTTTTAGCCAAAAACATTCAGTACTTC. Its protein is CASSLVLAKNIQYF.

The genes are TRBV29-1 and TRBJ2-1; possibly TRBD2 for D (7 bases). This CDR3 region has 16 residues. Deletions cut 0 bases from V and 1 base from J, with 13 bases between. Per the germline V gene, CDR1 is SQVTM and CDR2 is ANQGSEA. This chain's CDR3 is CSVEDGGGGSYNEQFF. Here the CDR3 DNA reads TGCAGCGTTGAAGATGGGGGCGGGGGATCCTACAATGAGCAGTTCTTC.

The count of this clone is one. The chain couples TRBV2 to TRBJ2-7, with 8 bases aligning to TRBD1. V dropped 6 bases and J dropped 1; count of bases not matched to a gene: 11. The CDR3 has 16 residues. Germline values: CDR1 SNHLY, CDR2 FYNNEI. The CDR3 coding sequence is TGTGCCAGCAGGAGAACTCAGGGGGCCTCGTCCTACGAGCAGTACTTC. It is translated as CASRRTQGASSYEQYF.

The chain combines TRBV7-3 with TRBJ2-3; 12 bases align to TRBD2. CDR3 length equals 18 residues. V lost 1 base to trimming and J lost 2 bases; unmatched junction nucleotides: 7. CDR1 and CDR2 (germline): SGHTA, FQGTGA. The CDR3 nucleotides read TGTGCCAGCAGCTTAATGACTAGCGGGAGCCCTATCACAGATACGCAGTATTTT. This codes for CASSLMTSGSPITDTQYF. Using reference TRBV7-3 and TRBJ2-3 for the parts outside the CDR3, the full variable domain is GAGVSQTPSNKVTEKGKYVELRCDPISGHTALYWYRQSLGQGPEFLIYFQGTGAADDSGLPNDRFFAVRPEGSVSTLKIQRTERGDSAVYLCASSLMTSGSPITDTQYFGPGTRLTVL.

This chain joins TRBV29-1 and TRBJ2-2; 10 positions match TRBD2. From germline, CDR1 is SQVTM and CDR2 ANQGSEA. With 7 bases clipped from V and 5 bases from J, the junction kept 4 bases outside the gene matches. CDR3 length: 13 residues. The CDR3 DNA reads TGCAGCGGAATAGCGGGAGGTACCGGGGAGCTGTTTTTT. This gives the protein CSGIAGGTGELFF.

The chain joins TRBV4-1 to TRBJ2-6, with 7 nucleotides matching TRBD1. This CDR3 spans 18 amino acids. V shed 0 bases and J 0 bases; nucleotides not matched to a gene: 5. Germline CDR1 and CDR2: MGHRA and YSYEKL. CDR3 DNA sequence: TGCGCCAGCAGCCAAGATACAGGGGACGCCTCTGGGGCCAACGTCCTGACTTTC. Translating it yields CASSQDTGDASGANVLTF.

V gene TRBV5-5 combines with J gene TRBJ1-1; D is unclear. CDR3 length equals 16 residues. V lost 4 bases to trimming and J lost 4 bases, with 20 bases between them. Germline loops: CDR1 SGHKS, CDR2 YYEKEE (reference sequence). The chain's CDR3 is CASSDPMGRQSTEAFF. CDR3 in DNA: TGTGCCAGCAGCGACCCCATGGGCCGGCAGTCCACTGAAGCTTTCTTT.

This clone was seen more than once but under ten times. The rearrangement uses TRBV10-3 and TRBJ2-1, with 11 nucleotides matching TRBD2. The CDR3 sequence is 16 residues long. The V gene end was trimmed by 10 bases and the J gene end by 5 bases; junction bases not matched to a gene: 13. Germline V gene sequence: CDR1 ENHRY, CDR2 SYGVKD. The DNA for the CDR3 is TGTGCCACGAACACCGGGACTAGCGGAGGGAACAATGAGCAGTTCTTC. It specifies CATNTGTSGGNNEQFF.

This clone turned up a few times. The chain has TRBV5-4 and TRBJ2-1; D perhaps matches TRBD2 (6 bases). Trimming shortened V by 0 bases and J by 4 bases, and 14 bases separated the two germline ends. The CDR3 is made up of 16 amino acids. The germline gives CDR1 SGHNT, CDR2 YYREEE (reference sequence). This CDR3 is CASSLEGLAYYNEQFF. The CDR3 nucleotides are TGTGCCAGCAGCTTGGAGGGGCTAGCGTATTACAATGAGCAGTTCTTC.

This chain joins TRBV6-1 and TRBJ1-1; D gene ambiguous. CDR3 length: 14 amino acids. In germline, CDR1 is MNHNS, CDR2 SASEGT. V was cut by 3 bases and J by 0 bases, with 8 bases left in between. The CDR3: CASSDQAMNTEAFF. In DNA, the CDR3 is TGTGCCAGCAGTGACCAGGCCATGAACACTGAAGCTTTCTTT.

This clone appeared a few times. This rearrangement joins TRBV7-2 to TRBJ2-1; 9 bases line up with TRBD1. The CDR3 consists of 19 residues. Germline-derived CDR1 and CDR2 are SGHTA and FQGNSA. The V gene end was trimmed by 4 bases and the J gene end by 14 bases; junction bases not matched to a gene: 27. The CDR3 here is CASSSDLLYPGQGEGGEFF. The CDR3 nucleotides read TGTGCCAGCAGCTCCGACCTACTATATCCGGGACAGGGTGAGGGCGGGGAGTTCTTC.

The chain couples TRBV29-1 to TRBJ2-7; 9 bases are shared with TRBD1. Trimming took 6 bases from V and 3 from J; bases not matched to a gene: 6. The germline V gene encodes CDR1 SQVTM and CDR2 ANQGSEA. The CDR3 extends over 13 amino acids. The CDR3 bases are TGCAGCGTCGAACAGGGGGCCGGCTACGAGCAGTACTTC. Translating gives CSVEQGAGYEQYF.

The chain employs TRBV11-3 and TRBJ1-3; D is undetermined. Germline loops: CDR1 SGHNT, CDR2 YENEEA. V was cut by 2 bases and J by 1 base, with 3 bases left in between. The CDR3 totals 13 residues. The CDR3: CASSLLSGNTIYF. CDR3 nucleotides: TGTGCCAGCAGCTTACTTTCTGGAAACACCATATATTTT.

The rearrangement links TRBV7-9 to TRBJ1-1; D is unclear. V gave up 3 bases and J gave up 1 base, with 9 bases separating them. The germline V gene encodes CDR1 SEHNR and CDR2 FQNEAQ (reference sequence). The CDR3 has 14 residues. The CDR3 nucleotides are TGTGCCAGCAGCTTCGGATCTAAGAACACTGAAGCTTTCTTT. Translating it yields CASSFGSKNTEAFF.

This clone was recorded only once. DNA of the CDR3: TGTGCCAGCAGCGAAAGGGGAGGGGCTGGCGAAAAACTGTTTTTT. Residues: CASSERGGAGEKLFF. The chain recombines TRBV14 with TRBJ1-4; D is possibly TRBD1 (5 bases). Germline CDR1 SGHDN, CDR2 FVKESK. This CDR3 has 15 residues. V was trimmed by 5 bases and J by 8 bases, leaving 18 bases between them.

The chain employs TRBV5-1 and TRBJ1-5; no reliable D call. The CDR3 is 15 residues long. The germline V gene has CDR1 SGHRS and CDR2 YFSETQ. The germline V and J ends were trimmed by 0 bases and 2 bases, with 9 bases remaining between them. Written as DNA, the CDR3 is TGCGCCAGCAGCTTGGGGGTCTTGGGCAATCAGCCCCAGCATTTT. Its translation is CASSLGVLGNQPQHF.

The gene calls are TRBV29-1 and TRBJ1-1; 11 bases line up with TRBD1. CDR3 length equals 15 residues. The V gene end was trimmed by 4 bases and the J gene end by 1 base; junction bases not matched to a gene: 5. Looked up from germline, CDR1 is SQVTM and CDR2 is ANQGSEA. The CDR3 loop reads CSVARTGGSNTEAFF. The CDR3 DNA sequence: TGCAGCGTTGCCCGGACAGGGGGCTCGAACACTGAAGCTTTCTTT.

This chain uses TRBV19 with TRBJ2-7; 7 bases agree with TRBD2. CDR1 and CDR2 from the germline V gene are LNHDA and SQIVND (reference sequence). This CDR3 contains 15 residues. V dropped 3 bases and J dropped 0; count of bases not matched to a gene: 5. The CDR3 loop reads CASSILGGSSYEQYF. CDR3 nucleotides: TGTGCCAGTAGTATCTTGGGCGGGAGCTCCTACGAGCAGTACTTC.

The gene calls are TRBV7-8 and TRBJ2-5; the D gene is possibly TRBD1 (6 bases). Between the trimmed V and J ends, which lost 2 bases and 5 bases, there was a span of 15 bases. The CDR3 contains 15 residues. The germline V gene encodes CDR1 SGHVS and CDR2 FQNEAQ. CDR3 DNA: TGTGCCAGCAGCTTACCCCAGGGGTCGGGGGAGACCCAGTACTTC. As protein: CASSLPQGSGETQYF.